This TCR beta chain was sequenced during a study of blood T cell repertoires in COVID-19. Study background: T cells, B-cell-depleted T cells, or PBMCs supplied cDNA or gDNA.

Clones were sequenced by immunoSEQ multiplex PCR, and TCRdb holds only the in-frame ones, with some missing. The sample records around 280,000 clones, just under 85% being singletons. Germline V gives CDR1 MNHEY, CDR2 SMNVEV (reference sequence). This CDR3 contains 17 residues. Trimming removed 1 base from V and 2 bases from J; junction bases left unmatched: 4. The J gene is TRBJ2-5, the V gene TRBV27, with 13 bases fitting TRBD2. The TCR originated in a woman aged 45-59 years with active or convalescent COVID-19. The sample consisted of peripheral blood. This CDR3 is CASSLFGLAGVQETQYF. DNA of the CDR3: TGTGCCAGCAGTTTATTCGGACTAGCGGGAGTACAAGAGACCCAGTACTTC.